Given below is one T cell receptor (beta chain) in context. Its antigen remains unidentified. PCR was performed using 60 Vbeta and 13 Jbeta primers. Assay: immunoSEQ multiplex PCR; the TCRdb copy retains only in-frame clones and omits some. The sample carries 200,000 to 250,000 clones, 85% recorded once. This sample stems from a study of cytomegalovirus exposure and HLA in healthy donors. Study conclusions and caveats: Rare TCR sequences dominated, though some public TCRs recurred in many donors. A later examination showed that TCR association rates differed by HLA locus, with DRB1 most and HLA-C fewest.

Germline lookup yields CDR1 MRHNA and CDR2 SNTAGT. CDR3 length equals 15 residues. Between the trimmed V and J ends, which lost 4 bases and 4 bases, there was a span of 13 bases. The V gene is TRBV6-4, the J gene TRBJ2-2, with D possibly TRBD2 on 6 matching bases. The clonotype comes from a human donor in good health. Sequenced: PBMCs. The CDR3 bases are TGTGCCAGCAGTGTCGGGGGTCAGGCCACCGGGGAGCTGTTTTTT. This translates into CASSVGGQATGELFF.